This T cell receptor beta chain was identified in a study of cytotoxic CD8 clonotypes in ibrutinib-treated CLL. Study-level information: The patients comprised about a dozen relapsed/refractory and about 15 treatment-naive cases, 17 to 18 IGHV unmutated.

Assay used: immunoSEQ multiplex PCR; TCRdb lists only in-frame clones, some missing. The table has around 70,000 clones, around 81% seen once. Study outcomes and limitations: Public clonotypes occurred uncommonly; on treatment, they contracted or remained stable.

With respect to this clone: Antigen: not known.

The V gene end was trimmed by 11 bases and the J gene end by 3 bases; junction bases not matched to a gene: 10. The CDR3 consists of 15 residues. CDR1 SNHLY and CDR2 FYNNEI come from the germline V gene. Here the sequenced sample was PBMCs, taken at disease progression, from a patient treated with ibrutinib. This receptor was identified in a human donor with chronic lymphocytic leukemia. The V call is TRBV2, the J call TRBJ2-3; 11 nucleotides agree with TRBD2. The DNA of the CDR3 is TGTGCCGGAGCGGGGGGGACTAGCGGAACAGATACGCAGTATTTT. Protein product: CAGAGGTSGTDTQYF.